The entry below describes one T cell receptor (beta chain). The data were obtained in a study of blood T cell repertoires in COVID-19. About the study: Acute and convalescent COVID-19 samples came from the United States, Italy and Spain. From T cells, B-cell-depleted T cells, or PBMCs came the material, which was cDNA or gDNA.

Germline-derived CDR1 and CDR2 are SGHRS and YFSETQ. The CDR3 length is 14 residues. Trimming shortened V by 2 bases and J by 1 base, and 6 bases separated the two germline ends. This table comes from immunoSEQ multiplex PCR, and its TCRdb copy is limited to in-frame clones, with some not included. Of about 150,000 clones detected, approximately 80% appear once; the ten largest clones hold around 3.5%. The rearrangement links TRBV5-1 to TRBJ1-4, with D unclear. The TCR comes from a woman at least 80 years old with acute or convalescent COVID-19. The specimen was peripheral blood. CDR3 nucleotide sequence: TGCGCCAGCAGCTTCGGAGGAACTAATGAAAAACTGTTTTTT. Translating it yields CASSFGGTNEKLFF.